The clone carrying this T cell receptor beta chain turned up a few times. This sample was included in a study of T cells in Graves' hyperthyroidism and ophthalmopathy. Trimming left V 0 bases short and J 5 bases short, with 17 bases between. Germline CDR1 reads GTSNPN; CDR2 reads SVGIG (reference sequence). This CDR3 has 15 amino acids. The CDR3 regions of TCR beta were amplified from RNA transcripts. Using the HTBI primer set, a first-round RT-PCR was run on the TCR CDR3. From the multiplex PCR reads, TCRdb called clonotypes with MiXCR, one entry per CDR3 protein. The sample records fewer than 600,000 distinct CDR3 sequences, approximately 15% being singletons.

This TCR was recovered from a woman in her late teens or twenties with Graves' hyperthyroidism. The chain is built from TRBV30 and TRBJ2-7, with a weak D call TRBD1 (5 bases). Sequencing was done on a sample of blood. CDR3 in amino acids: CAWSVLGQLADEQYF. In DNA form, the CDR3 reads TGTGCCTGGAGTGTACTTGGACAACTCGCCGACGAGCAGTACTTC.